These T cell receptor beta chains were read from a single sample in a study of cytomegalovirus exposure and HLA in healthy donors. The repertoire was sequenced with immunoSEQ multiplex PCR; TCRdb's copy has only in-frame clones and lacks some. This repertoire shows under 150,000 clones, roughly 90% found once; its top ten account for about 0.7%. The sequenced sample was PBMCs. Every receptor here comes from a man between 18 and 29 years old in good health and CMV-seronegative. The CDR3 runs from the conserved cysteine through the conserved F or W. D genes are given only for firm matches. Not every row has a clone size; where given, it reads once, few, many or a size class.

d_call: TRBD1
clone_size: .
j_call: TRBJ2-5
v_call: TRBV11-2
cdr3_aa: CASSEGQRPEETQYF
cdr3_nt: TGTGCCAGCAGCGAGGGACAGAGGCCGGAAGAGACCCAGTACTTC

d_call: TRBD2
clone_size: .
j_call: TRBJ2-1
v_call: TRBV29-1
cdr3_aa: CSVRVGGTSNEQFF
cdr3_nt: TGCAGCGTGAGGGTTGGTGGGACTAGCAATGAGCAGTTCTTC

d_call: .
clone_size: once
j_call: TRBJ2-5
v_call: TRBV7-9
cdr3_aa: CASSLVTEGRARETQYF
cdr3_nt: TGTGCCAGCAGCTTAGTGACGGAGGGCAGGGCAAGAGAGACCCAGTACTTC

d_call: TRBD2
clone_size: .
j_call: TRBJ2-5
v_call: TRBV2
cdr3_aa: CASSLGLAGYQETQYF
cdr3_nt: TGTGCCAGCAGTCTGGGACTAGCGGGGTACCAAGAGACCCAGTACTTC

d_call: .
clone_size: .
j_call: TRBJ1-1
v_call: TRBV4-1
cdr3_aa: CASSHMGGQRKRTEAFF
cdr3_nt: TGCGCCAGCAGCCACATGGGCGGACAGAGGAAGCGCACTGAAGCTTTCTTT

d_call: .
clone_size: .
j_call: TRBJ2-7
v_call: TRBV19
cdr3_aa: CASSIWAPSYEQYF
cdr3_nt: TGTGCCAGTAGTATCTGGGCTCCCTCCTACGAGCAGTACTTC

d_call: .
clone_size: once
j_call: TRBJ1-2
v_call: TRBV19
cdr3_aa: CASRLRGARGYTF
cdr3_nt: TGTGCCAGTAGATTGCGGGGGGCGCGTGGCTACACCTTC

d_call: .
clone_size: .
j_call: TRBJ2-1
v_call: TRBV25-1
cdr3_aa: CASSEPGDNEQFF
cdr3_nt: TGTGCCAGCAGTGAACCAGGCGACAATGAGCAGTTCTTC

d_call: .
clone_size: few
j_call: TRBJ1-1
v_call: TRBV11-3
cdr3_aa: CASSLGSAAGTNTEAFF
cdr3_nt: TGTGCCAGCAGCTTGGGATCAGCTGCGGGCACGAACACTGAAGCTTTCTTT

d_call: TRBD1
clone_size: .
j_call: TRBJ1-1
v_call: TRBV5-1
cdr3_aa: CASSLTGTVNTEAFF
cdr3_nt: TGCGCCAGCAGCTTGACCGGGACAGTGAACACTGAAGCTTTCTTT

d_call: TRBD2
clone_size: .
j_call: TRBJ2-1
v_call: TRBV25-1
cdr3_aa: CASSESSGGIGDEQFF
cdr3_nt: TGTGCCAGCAGTGAATCTAGCGGGGGGATTGGCGATGAGCAGTTCTTC

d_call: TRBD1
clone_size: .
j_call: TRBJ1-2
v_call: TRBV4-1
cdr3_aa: CASSQAGGQGPGPRGYTF
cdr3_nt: TGCGCCAGCAGCCAAGCCGGGGGACAGGGGCCCGGGCCGAGGGGCTACACCTTC

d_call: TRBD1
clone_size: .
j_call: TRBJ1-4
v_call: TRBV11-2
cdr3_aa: CASSRRDRGNEKLFF
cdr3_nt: TGTGCCAGCAGCCGGCGGGACAGGGGTAATGAAAAACTGTTTTTT

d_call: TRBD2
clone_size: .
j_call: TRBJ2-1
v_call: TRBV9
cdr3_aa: CASSVALAGDSYNEQFF
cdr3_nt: TGTGCCAGCAGCGTAGCTCTAGCGGGAGACTCCTACAATGAGCAGTTCTTC

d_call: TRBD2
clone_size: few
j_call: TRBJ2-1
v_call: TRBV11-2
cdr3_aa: CASSLTGGGADEQFF
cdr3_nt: TGTGCCAGCAGCTTAACCGGCGGGGGGGCAGATGAGCAGTTCTTC

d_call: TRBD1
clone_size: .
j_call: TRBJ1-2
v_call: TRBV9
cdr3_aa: CASSEHSGTGVNYGYTF
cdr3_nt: TGTGCCAGCAGCGAACACTCCGGGACAGGGGTAAACTATGGCTACACCTTC

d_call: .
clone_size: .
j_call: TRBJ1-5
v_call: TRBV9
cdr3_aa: CASSPRMAVGNQPQHF
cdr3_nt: TGTGCCAGCAGCCCTCGTATGGCGGTGGGCAATCAGCCCCAGCATTTT

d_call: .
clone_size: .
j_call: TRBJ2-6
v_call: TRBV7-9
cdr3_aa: CASSLVWHHTVGANVLTF
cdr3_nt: TGTGCCAGCAGCTTAGTTTGGCACCACACCGTCGGGGCCAACGTCCTGACTTTC

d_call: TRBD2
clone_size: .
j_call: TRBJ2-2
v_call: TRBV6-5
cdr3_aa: CASRWRLADTGELFF
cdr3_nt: TGTGCCAGCCGTTGGCGACTAGCGGACACCGGGGAGCTGTTTTTT

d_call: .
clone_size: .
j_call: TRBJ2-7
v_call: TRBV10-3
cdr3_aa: CAIRSRDTYEQYF
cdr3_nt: TGTGCCATCAGGAGCAGGGATACCTACGAGCAGTACTTC

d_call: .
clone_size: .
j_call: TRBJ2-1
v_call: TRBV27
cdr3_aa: CATQVAPYNEQFF
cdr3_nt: TGTGCCACCCAGGTAGCGCCTTACAATGAGCAGTTCTTC

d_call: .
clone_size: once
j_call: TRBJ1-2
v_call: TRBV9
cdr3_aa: CASSVGGRNYGYTF
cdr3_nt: TGTGCCAGCAGCGTAGGGGGCCGGAACTATGGCTACACCTTC

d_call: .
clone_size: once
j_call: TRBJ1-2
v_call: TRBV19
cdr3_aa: CASSPRARERNYGYTF
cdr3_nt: TGTGCCAGTAGCCCCCGGGCACGGGAGAGGAACTATGGCTACACCTTC

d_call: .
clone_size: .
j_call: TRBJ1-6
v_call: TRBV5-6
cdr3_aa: CASSSGIGVLEDSPLHF
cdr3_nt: TGTGCCAGCAGCTCAGGAATCGGGGTACTAGAGGATTCACCCCTCCACTTT

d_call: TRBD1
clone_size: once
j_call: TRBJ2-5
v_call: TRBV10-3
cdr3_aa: CAISERQGVRETQYF
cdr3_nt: TGTGCCATCAGTGAGCGGCAGGGGGTGAGGGAGACCCAGTACTTC

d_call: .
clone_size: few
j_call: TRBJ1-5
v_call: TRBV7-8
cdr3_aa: CASSFPAGFRGNQPQHF
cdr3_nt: TGTGCCAGCAGCTTCCCGGCGGGATTTAGAGGCAATCAGCCCCAGCATTTT

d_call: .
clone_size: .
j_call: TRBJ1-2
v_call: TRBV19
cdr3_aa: CASSETVFGGYTF
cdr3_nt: TGTGCCAGCTCCGAGACAGTTTTCGGTGGCTACACCTTC

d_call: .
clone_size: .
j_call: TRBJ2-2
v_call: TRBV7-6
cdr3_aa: CASSFRIRGPGELFF
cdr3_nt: TGTGCCAGCAGCTTCAGGATACGAGGGCCTGGGGAGCTGTTTTTT

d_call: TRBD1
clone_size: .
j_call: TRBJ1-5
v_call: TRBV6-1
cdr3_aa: CASSELRTGYQPQHF
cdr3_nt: TGTGCCAGCAGTGAACTGAGGACAGGGTATCAGCCCCAGCATTTT

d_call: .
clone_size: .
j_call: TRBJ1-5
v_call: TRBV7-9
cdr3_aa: CASSFSGDQPQHF
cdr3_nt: TGTGCCAGCAGCTTCTCGGGGGATCAGCCCCAGCATTTT

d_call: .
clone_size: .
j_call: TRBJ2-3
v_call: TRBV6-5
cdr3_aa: CASSYSRGNRGDTQYF
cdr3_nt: TGTGCCAGCAGTTACTCGAGAGGAAATCGGGGGGATACGCAGTATTTT

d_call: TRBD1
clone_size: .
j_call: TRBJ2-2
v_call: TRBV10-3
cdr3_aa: CATDRGSGELFF
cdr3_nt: TGTGCCACGGACAGGGGATCCGGGGAGCTGTTTTTT

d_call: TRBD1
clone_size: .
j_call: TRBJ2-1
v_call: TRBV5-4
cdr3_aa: CASSEGQANEQFF
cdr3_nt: TGTGCCAGCAGCGAGGGACAGGCCAATGAGCAGTTCTTC

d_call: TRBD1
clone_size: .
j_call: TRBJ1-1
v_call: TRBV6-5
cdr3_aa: CASRSTGGPEAFF
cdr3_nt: TGTGCCAGCAGATCAACAGGGGGCCCTGAAGCTTTCTTT

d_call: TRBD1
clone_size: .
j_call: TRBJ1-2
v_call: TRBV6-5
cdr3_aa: CASSYPGGNGYTF
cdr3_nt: TGTGCCAGCAGTTACCCAGGGGGCAATGGCTACACCTTC

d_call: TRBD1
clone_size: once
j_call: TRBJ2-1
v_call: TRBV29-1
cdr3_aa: CSAKTGTAYNEQFF
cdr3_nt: TGCAGCGCGAAAACCGGGACAGCCTACAATGAGCAGTTCTTC

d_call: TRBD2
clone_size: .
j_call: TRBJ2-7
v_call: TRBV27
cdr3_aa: CASSPLAGGWEQYF
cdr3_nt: TGTGCCAGCAGTCCCCTAGCGGGGGGATGGGAGCAGTACTTC

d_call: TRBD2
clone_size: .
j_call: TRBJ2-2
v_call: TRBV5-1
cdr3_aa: CASRREGNTGELFF
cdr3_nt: TGCGCCAGCCGCCGGGAGGGGAACACCGGGGAGCTGTTTTTT

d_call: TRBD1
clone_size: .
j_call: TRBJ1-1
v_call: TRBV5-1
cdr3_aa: CASSQGARYTEAFF
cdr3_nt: TGCGCCAGCAGTCAGGGGGCAAGGTACACTGAAGCTTTCTTT

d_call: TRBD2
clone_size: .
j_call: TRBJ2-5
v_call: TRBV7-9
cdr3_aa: CASSTALGREETQYF
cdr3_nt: TGTGCCAGCAGCACAGCCCTCGGGAGGGAAGAGACCCAGTACTTC

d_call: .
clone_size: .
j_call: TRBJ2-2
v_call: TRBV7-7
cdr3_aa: CASRFDINTGELFF
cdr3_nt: TGTGCCAGCAGATTTGACATCAACACCGGGGAGCTGTTTTTT

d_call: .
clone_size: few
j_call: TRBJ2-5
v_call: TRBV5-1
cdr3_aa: CASSDPGKETQYF
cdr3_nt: TGCGCCAGCAGCGACCCGGGAAAGGAGACCCAGTACTTC

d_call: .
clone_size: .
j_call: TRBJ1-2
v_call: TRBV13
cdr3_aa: CASSLQGWAGDGYGYTF
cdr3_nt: TGTGCCAGCAGTTTACAGGGTTGGGCAGGGGACGGCTATGGCTACACCTTC

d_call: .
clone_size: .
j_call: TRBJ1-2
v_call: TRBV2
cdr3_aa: CASSELTAYGYTF
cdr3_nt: TGTGCCAGCAGTGAATTGACAGCCTATGGCTACACCTTC

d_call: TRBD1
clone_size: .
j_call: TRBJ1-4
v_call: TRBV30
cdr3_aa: CASAQGASRFEKLFF
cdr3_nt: TGTGCCTCCGCTCAGGGGGCTAGTCGTTTTGAAAAACTGTTTTTT

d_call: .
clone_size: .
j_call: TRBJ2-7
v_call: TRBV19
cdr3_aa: CASSARAALSYEQYF
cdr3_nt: TGTGCCAGTAGTGCGCGGGCAGCACTCTCCTACGAGCAGTACTTC

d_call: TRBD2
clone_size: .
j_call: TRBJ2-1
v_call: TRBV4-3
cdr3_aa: CASSQDLAGVPLGGEQFF
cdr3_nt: TGCGCCAGCAGCCAAGATCTAGCGGGAGTTCCCCTTGGGGGTGAGCAGTTCTTC

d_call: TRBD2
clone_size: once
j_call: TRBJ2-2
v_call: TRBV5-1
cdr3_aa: CASSKGLAGAVNTGELFF
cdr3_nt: TGCGCCAGCAGCAAGGGACTAGCGGGGGCCGTGAACACCGGGGAGCTGTTTTTT

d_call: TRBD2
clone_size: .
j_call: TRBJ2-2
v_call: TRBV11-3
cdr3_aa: CASSLAVFLAEPNTGELFF
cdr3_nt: TGTGCCAGCAGCTTAGCGGTTTTTCTAGCGGAGCCGAACACCGGGGAGCTGTTTTTT

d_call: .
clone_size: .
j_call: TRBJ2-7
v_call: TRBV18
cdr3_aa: CASSPAGGPEQYF
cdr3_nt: TGTGCCAGCTCACCGGCAGGTGGCCCCGAGCAGTACTTC

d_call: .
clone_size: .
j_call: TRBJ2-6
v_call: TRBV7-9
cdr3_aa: CASSLGQASGANVLTF
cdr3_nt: TGTGCCAGCAGCTTAGGACAGGCCTCTGGGGCCAACGTCCTGACTTTC

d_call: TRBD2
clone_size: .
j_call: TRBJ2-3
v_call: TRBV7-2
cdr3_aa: CASSRDYQTTDTQYF
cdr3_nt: TGTGCCAGCAGCCGGGACTACCAAACCACAGATACGCAGTATTTT

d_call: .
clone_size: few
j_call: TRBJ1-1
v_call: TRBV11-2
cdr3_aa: CASSLVMGQPQTEAFF
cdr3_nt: TGTGCCAGCAGCTTAGTGATGGGACAACCGCAGACTGAAGCTTTCTTT